This TCR beta chain was documented in a study of PD-1 blockade in classical Hodgkin lymphoma. Study-level points and caveats: Before treatment, complete responders showed about the same diversity as newly diagnosed patients.

This CDR3 is 11 amino acids long. V gave up 11 bases and J gave up 4 bases, with 8 bases separating them. Germline CDR1 and CDR2: MNHEY and SVGAGI. Patients all relapsed after autologous stem cell transplantation, and there was variation in brentuximab vedotin exposure. Progressive disease, partial response or complete response was each patient's best response. Profiling relied on immunoSEQ multiplex PCR, and the TCRdb table lists in-frame clones only, not all of them. The sample holds approximately 7,400 clones, roughly 80% seen once. Worth noting for this clone: Its target is not known.

The clonotype was recovered from a human donor with classical Hodgkin lymphoma. This sequence joins TRBV6-5 and TRBJ2-2; D is undetermined. The sequencing used peripheral blood mononuclear cells (PBMCs), collected at baseline. The chain's CDR3 is CACKTTGELFF. Here the CDR3 DNA reads TGTGCCTGCAAGACCACCGGGGAGCTGTTTTTT.